The sequence of this TCR beta chain was determined in a study of cytomegalovirus exposure and HLA in healthy donors (dated by TCRdb to the late 2010s). Notes on the research overall: An earlier analysis of roughly 500 of the donors reported roughly 300 Gb of sequence data and some 100 million unique TCR beta sequences from roughly 180 million T cells. An early release covering 550 to 650 HLA-typed donors comprised about 320 gigabases of sequencing data and roughly 86 million unique TCR sequences. Of the 398 genotyped donors, roughly 80% fell in the genetic ancestry cluster associated with self-reported Caucasian donors. The study was designed to test whether signatures of past pathogen exposure could be identified by cataloging public T cell receptors. Using immunosequencing, the study profiled T cell repertoires from 666 subjects and related those repertoires to cytomegalovirus serostatus. Besides the first cohort of 500 to 700 subjects, a separate validation cohort made up of 120 different subjects was used. To predict cytomegalovirus infection status, the study brought together high-throughput TCR immunosequencing, statistical association of individual TCRs with disease status, and machine learning. In a later analysis, previously published TCR beta repertoires from 666 donors were re-analyzed and high-resolution HLA genotyping was added so that TCR occurrence patterns could be studied. Rather than using new phenotypic data, the later analysis identified candidate immune exposures from TCR beta sequences and from how often those sequences occurred across donors. To decide whether each TCR beta V gene segment behaved as functional or pseudogenic, an earlier analysis of fewer than 750 of the donors relied on high-throughput TCR beta sequencing. Alongside the repertoire data, information on donor age, sex, ethnicity and CMV serostatus was compiled. A later genetic analysis took genome-wide SNP genotypes for about 55% of the 666 donors and used that subset as a discovery cohort. All discovery cohort repertoires had been generated using a single sequencing platform. HLA typing covered class I and class II loci at four-digit resolution. Typing coverage differed by locus: A, B, C, DRB1 and DQB1 were typed in about 620-640 donors, DQA1 in 522, DPA1 in 600 to 610, and DPB1 in approximately 450. Five DR-DQ haplotypes were handled as single units for association and clustering because linkage in the cohort was strong. On average, roughly 250,000 unique TCR beta nucleotide sequences were sequenced per donor among 398 genotyped donors of the cohort, with roughly 19% of those sequences being non-productive. Beyond this particular receptor, the publication reports: A cluster of highly shared sequence variants was judged likely to represent a technical artifact of the sequencing pipeline. Only TCR beta chains were sequenced in this cohort, and the absence of alpha or paired-chain data limited detectable features. It was suggested by the authors that the approach could potentially be generalized to other disease states and immunological phenotypes. The classifier was reported to diagnose cytomegalovirus status with high specificity and sensitivity in both the original cohort and the validation cohort. CMV serostatus was the only immune exposure information available for the cohort. In a later genetic analysis, a missense DCLRE1C variant was associated with V-gene and J-gene trimming of TCR beta chains, and the association was replicated in an independent cohort. A later analysis reported that several top co-occurrence clusters appeared linked to parvovirus B19, influenza, CMV and Epstein-Barr virus. The study gave a list of some 150 TCR beta chains associated with cytomegalovirus. In an earlier analysis of approximately 590 of the donors, most TCR beta V segments appeared in productive rearrangements about 90% or about 30% of the time, broadly matching IMGT annotations. In a later analysis, the rate of TCR association differed among HLA loci, with DRB1 alleles having the most associated TCRs and HLA-C alleles having the fewest. The earlier analysis of almost 600 of the donors excluded 15 to 20 rarely observed V segments, including chromosome 9 orphons, because counts were too low. Linkage disequilibrium might explain the correlated functional status among segregating V segments, but an unknown experimental factor could not be ruled out. At a false discovery rate of 0.05, a later analysis linked under 20,000 TCR beta sequences to specific HLA alleles. Because HLA typing was unavailable for some donors at each locus, only the typed subset was used in association tests. The presence/absence analyses assumed that sequencing depth was roughly uniform across donors, and that assumption may not be true. When HLA alleles, especially DR and DQ, strongly co-occurred, TCR associations were difficult to assign to individual alleles. In a later analysis, HLA-associated TCR beta chains showed more clonal expansion and lower generation probabilities than non-associated chains that were equally common. Most TCR sequences were seen in very few donors, while some public TCRs were found in many individuals. In vitro tests confirmed that three of the cytomegalovirus-associated TCR beta chains recognize cytomegalovirus antigens. According to a later genetic analysis, donors in an Asian-associated ancestry cluster had fewer N-insertions in productive TCRs than the approximately 670-donor mean. According to a later analysis, most CMV-associated TCR beta chains appeared to be HLA-restricted, and the HLA associations seemed to be driven largely by CMV exposure. A further reported finding was that TCR beta sequences accurately predicted the HLA-A and HLA-B alleles for most subjects in the first cohort.

The cohort was made up of approximately 670 healthy bone marrow donors. At the time of sampling, every cohort member was nominally healthy, though immune exposures that went unrecorded were likely present. The donor was CMV seronegative and was included in the group of several hundred seronegative cohort members. A peripheral blood sample was collected from each donor, and TCR beta sequencing was performed on peripheral blood mononuclear cells. The Qiagen DNeasy Blood Extraction Kit was used to extract genomic DNA from the blood cell samples. The method behind the library was the immunoSEQ multiplex PCR assay. A mixture of 60 forward primers for TCR Vbeta segments and 13 reverse primers for TCR Jbeta segments was used in the multiplex PCR. Amplification of the CDR3 region of rearranged TCR beta genes was performed with a multiplex PCR assay on genomic DNA. On the Illumina HiSeq System, the amplified TCR beta libraries were sequenced as 87-base-pair reads. For the original study's pipeline: A later analysis counted about 80 million unique TCR beta chains across the 550 to 700 repertoires, and some 11 million of these chains were shared by at least two donors. To remove PCR and sequencing errors, raw reads were error-corrected and collapsed into unique sequences using a nearest-neighbor algorithm that merged closely related sequences. V, D and J gene segments were assigned by aligning CDR3 sequences to IMGT reference sequences. For a sequence to be retained, a match of at least six nucleotides was required to both a V gene segment and a J gene segment. Rearrangements were called productive when the CDR3 lacked stop codons and stayed in frame with V and J; all others were non-productive. Following IMGT convention, CDR3 was defined as the stretch from the second conserved V-encoded cysteine to the conserved J-encoded phenylalanine. The earlier analysis of some 580 of the donors excluded any sequence lacking an unambiguous match to a single V gene segment. An earlier analysis of 450 to 650 of the donors called V segments functional above 56.7% productive rearrangements and segregating when the between-donor standard deviation exceeded 5%. A statistical classification framework was built to diagnose cytomegalovirus status from the catalog of TCR beta chain sequences. V and J gene assignment, in a later analysis, came from comparing TCR nucleotide sequences with IMGT/GENE-DB human TR gene sequences. The TCRdist pipeline was used in a later analysis to assign CDR3 sequences and most-parsimonious VDJ recombination scenarios. In a later analysis, each TCR beta chain was defined by its CDR3 amino acid sequence together with its V-gene family, and reads lacking a unique V-gene family were excluded. A later analysis removed 592 highly shared, low-generation-probability nucleotide sequences to deal with suspected cross-contamination and a sequencing artifact. A later analysis calculated a clonal expansion index for each public chain from normalized within-repertoire ranks of inferred template counts. In a later analysis, generation probabilities were computed using a VDJ recombination model fitted to out-of-frame rearrangements, and the results were checked against IGoR. In a later analysis, TCR-TCR, TCR-HLA and TCR-CMV co-occurrence was scored with hypergeometric tests, and a repertoire-size bias correction was applied to TCR pairs. To estimate false discovery rates, a later analysis permuted the HLA or CMV assignments 20 times. In a later analysis, co-occurring TCRs were grouped using DBSCAN, and TCRdist sequence similarity was added for clustering within HLA-allele-positive subsets. Co-occurrence clustering excluded repertoires with fewer than 30,000 or more than 120,000 public chains, plus five with anomalous nucleotide sharing. TCRdb re-hosts the immuneACCESS table, in-frame sequences only. Its copies lack some clones; in the studies checked, an unresolved V gene accounts for under half of them, and the cause for the rest is not known. D and trimming come from the DNA, and the V and J calls and clone size come from that table. The sample's clone listing holds tens of thousands of clones. The ten largest clones take up approximately 1% of the sample.

As regards this clone: Its antigen remains unidentified.

The receptor was derived from a woman aged 40 to 55 in good health and CMV-seronegative. What was sequenced was PBMCs.

The CDR3 protein sequence reads: CASSLSWSGTKYSGANVLTF. At the DNA level, the sequence is TGTGCCAGCAGTTTATCTTGGTCCGGGACAAAGTACTCTGGGGCCAACGTCCTGACTTTC. The V gene is TRBV27 and the J gene is TRBJ2-6, with TRBD1 as a weak D call on 6 bases. From its cysteine to its phenylalanine, the CDR3 spans 20 amino acids. The retained sequence is limited to the CDR3, 60 bases, with the frame set at the first base. V loses 0 bases, J loses 0 bases, and the germline ends lie 18 bases apart. Reading the germline V gene (reference sequence) gives CDR1 MNHEY and CDR2 SMNVEV.